This T cell receptor (beta chain) was sequenced during a study of beta chain features in type 1 diabetes. Study context: Patients looked much like healthy donors when it came to age, gender and cell yields. Study-wide findings and caveats: The naive, central memory and Treg TCRB repertoires showed an apparent similarity that was greater among patients than among healthy donors. All four CD4+ subsets of Type 1 diabetes patients contained TCRB CDR3s that were moderately but significantly shorter.

The sequenced template was cDNA made from the entire isolated RNA. This table comes from immunoSEQ multiplex PCR, and its TCRdb copy is limited to in-frame clones, with some not included. The top ten hold more than 0.045% of the sample, which has 400,000 to 550,000 clones, about 10% seen once. This clone was seen only a few times. Its matching antigen is unknown. The sample comprised naive CD4+ T cells from blood. The sequence was collected from a young woman in good health.

CDR3 nucleotide sequence: TGTGCCAGCAGCATACAGCGCACAGATACGCAGTATTTT. Amino acids: CASSIQRTDTQYF. The rearrangement joins TRBV11-3 to TRBJ2-3; D gene unclear. Per the germline V gene, CDR1 is SGHNT and CDR2 is YENEEA. V dropped 5 bases and J dropped 1 base, with 7 bases sitting between them. CDR3 length equals 13 residues.